These 27 T cell receptor beta chains originate from one sample sequenced in a study of shared clonotypes between healthy human individuals (TCRdb year 2020). The library was prepared using the immunoSEQ multiplex PCR assay. The clones in this table, taken by TCRdb from immuneACCESS, are in-frame only. Not every clone is retained; where verified, under half of the shortfall comes from an unresolved V gene, and the cause of the rest is unknown. For this sample the table gives roughly 1 million clones, of which about 74% were detected only once. Together, the top ten hold nearly 1.5% of the sample. The source material was memory CD4+ T cells sorted from blood. What the cell subset or site label conveys for this sample: CD45RA-negative fraction. These receptors all stem from a young man in good health.

V is TRBV7-2 and J is TRBJ2-4, with TRBD2 as a possible D gene (6 bases). The CDR3 runs 16 residues. The V and J ends lost 5 bases and 5 bases respectively, with 19 bases between them. The germline V gene encodes CDR1 SGHTA and CDR2 FQGNSA. CDR3 in amino acids: CASSLSGGVEENIQYF. CDR3 in DNA: TGTGCCAGCAGCCTCTCGGGCGGGGTGGAAGAAAACATTCAGTACTTC.

This clone was detected only a few times. The chain recombines TRBV7-6 with TRBJ2-7, with 9 bases matching TRBD1. Germline CDR1 SGHVS, CDR2 FNYEAQ. This CDR3 comprises 16 residues. The ends lost 3 bases at V and 2 bases at J; junction bases unmatched: 8. CDR3 loop: CASSFLPGQGTYEQYF. CDR3 nucleotides: TGTGCCAGCAGCTTTCTACCGGGACAGGGTACCTACGAGCAGTACTTC.

The J gene is TRBJ2-7, the V gene TRBV5-1; D is possibly TRBD1 (6 bases). The V end lost 4 bases, the J end lost 7 bases, and 12 bases lay between the germline ends. This CDR3 comprises 12 residues. Germline lookup yields CDR1 SGHRS and CDR2 YFSETQ. In DNA, the CDR3 is TGCGCCAGCAGCCAACAGGGTACAGAGCAGTACTTC. Its translation: CASSQQGTEQYF.

The rearrangement links TRBV10-1 to TRBJ2-7; 8 positions match TRBD2. The germline CDR1 and CDR2 sequences are WNHNN and SYGVQD (reference sequence). The CDR3 covers 14 residues. Losses at the gene ends were 5 bases for V and 6 bases for J; bases not matched to a gene: 9. CDR3 in DNA: TGCGCCAGCAGTAAATCCAGCGGGAGTCTCGAGCAGTACTTC. It encodes CASSKSSGSLEQYF.

This sequence joins TRBV5-4 and TRBJ2-1, with a weak D call TRBD1 (5 bases). The CDR3 consists of 15 residues. V was clipped by 4 bases and J by 6 bases, with 17 bases between them. Germline V gene lookup returns CDR1 SGHNT and CDR2 YYREEE (reference sequence). The DNA for the CDR3 is TGTGCCAGCAGCCCGGACAAAGGCAGGATCAATGAGCAGTTCTTC. It is translated as CASSPDKGRINEQFF.

J is TRBJ1-6 and V is TRBV2; TRBD1 aligns across 8 bases. The CDR3 runs to 15 residues. CDR1 and CDR2 from the germline V gene are SNHLY and FYNNEI. Trimming cost V 6 bases and J 4 bases; bases outside gene matches: 5. This chain's CDR3 is CASRGQALYNSPLHF. DNA of the CDR3: TGTGCCAGCAGGGGACAGGCCCTGTATAATTCACCCCTCCACTTT.

In its sample, this clone was seen once. The chain couples TRBV7-9 to TRBJ1-5; TRBD1 might be the D (6 bases). Germline CDR1 is SEHNR and CDR2 is FQNEAQ (reference sequence). The CDR3 has 14 residues. Between the trimmed V and J ends, which lost 3 bases and 7 bases, there was a span of 13 bases. DNA of the CDR3: TGTGCCAGCAGCTTTTGGGGGCAGAGCCAGCCCCAGCATTTT. As protein: CASSFWGQSQPQHF.

As concerns this clone: Additional DNA sequences in this sample encode the identical CDR3. The rearrangement uses TRBV5-1 and TRBJ1-4, with 8 bases matching TRBD1. The CDR3 consists of 14 residues. J was trimmed by 8 bases and V by 4 bases; bases with no gene match: 7. CDR1 is SGHRS, CDR2 YFSETQ, per germline. The CDR3 loop reads CASSLGQGSEKLFF. CDR3 sequence (DNA): TGCGCCAGCAGCCTCGGACAGGGAAGCGAAAAACTGTTTTTT.

The rearrangement joins TRBV29-1 to TRBJ1-2, with D possibly matching TRBD1 (6 bases). This CDR3 has 14 amino acids. V was clipped by 1 base and J by 4 bases, with 13 bases between them. The V gene's germline CDR1 is SQVTM and CDR2 ANQGSEA. The CDR3 DNA reads TGCAGCGTTGAAGCGGGGGCGGAGGGCTATGGCTACACCTTC. Protein sequence: CSVEAGAEGYGYTF.

The chain has TRBV7-9 and TRBJ1-4, with TRBD1 as a possible D gene (5 bases). The V end was cut by 5 bases, the J end by 3 bases, with 16 bases between. Germline CDR1 is SEHNR and CDR2 is FQNEAQ (reference sequence). This CDR3 is 16 amino acids long. The CDR3 spells CASSLDGGTSNEKLFF. The CDR3 DNA reads as TGTGCCAGCAGCCTAGATGGGGGGACCTCTAATGAAAAACTGTTTTTT.

The V gene is TRBV10-1, the J gene TRBJ2-7, with TRBD2 matching over 7 bases. Unmatched junction bases numbered 6, after V lost 5 bases and J lost 2 bases. Germline V CDR1 and CDR2: WNHNN, SYGVQD (reference sequence). The CDR3 contains 14 residues. For the CDR3, the DNA is TGCGCCAGCAGTAACGAGCGGGGCCCCTACGAGCAGTACTTC. This translates into CASSNERGPYEQYF.

The J gene is TRBJ1-1, the V gene TRBV19; TRBD1 is a possible D gene (5 bases). The CDR3 runs 14 residues. The V end was cut by 9 bases, the J end by 3 bases, with 17 bases between. Germline assignment: CDR1 LNHDA and CDR2 SQIVND (reference sequence). CDR3 protein: CASKDTAGDTEAFF. As DNA, the CDR3 is TGTGCCAGCAAGGACACGGCGGGGGACACTGAAGCTTTCTTT.

V gene TRBV5-4 combines with J gene TRBJ1-2; 9 bases fit TRBD1. Germline CDR1 reads SGHNT; CDR2 reads YYREEE (reference sequence). This CDR3 region has 15 residues. V dropped 3 bases and J dropped 1; count of bases not matched to a gene: 4. The chain's CDR3 is CASSSGQGFNYGYTF. The CDR3 coding sequence is TGTGCCAGCAGCTCGGGACAGGGTTTTAACTATGGCTACACCTTC.

V and J are TRBV6-1 and TRBJ2-2, with 8 bases fitting TRBD1. The CDR3 sequence is 15 residues long. V was pared by 4 bases and J by 7 bases, with 8 bases of the junction left unmatched. The V gene's germline CDR1 is MNHNS and CDR2 SASEGT. The CDR3 loop is CASSVPGGVFGELFF. The CDR3 DNA reads TGTGCCAGCAGTGTACCAGGGGGCGTGTTCGGGGAGCTGTTTTTT.

V and J are TRBV2 and TRBJ2-7; D may be TRBD1 (6 bases). The CDR3 has 12 amino acids. V was clipped by 6 bases and J by 4 bases, with 10 bases between them. Germline loops: CDR1 SNHLY, CDR2 FYNNEI. Here the CDR3 reads CASSRGWYEQYF. CDR3 in DNA: TGTGCCAGCAGCAGGGGTTGGTACGAGCAGTACTTC.

This clone appeared a few times. J is TRBJ1-1 and V is TRBV2; D is ambiguous. The germline V gene has CDR1 SNHLY and CDR2 FYNNEI. V was trimmed by 7 bases and J by 0 bases, leaving 12 bases between them. The CDR3 spans 14 residues. The CDR3 is CASTTSQLNTEAFF. CDR3 coding DNA: TGTGCCAGCACCACATCACAGCTGAACACTGAAGCTTTCTTT.

The rearrangement links TRBV16 to TRBJ2-3, with D unclear. V was cut by 2 bases and J by 4 bases, with 7 bases left in between. The CDR3 sequence is 13 residues long. From germline, CDR1 is KGHSY and CDR2 FQNENV. In DNA, the CDR3 is TGTGCCAGCAGCCAACTCGCCTCAGATACGCAGTATTTT. It is translated as CASSQLASDTQYF.

The gene calls are TRBV10-2 and TRBJ2-3; 12 bases map to TRBD2. CDR3 size: 17 residues. CDR1 WSHSY and CDR2 SAAADI come from the germline V gene. With V trimmed by 4 bases and J by 5 bases, 10 bases remained unmatched. CDR3 protein: CASSVLRTSGVRDTQYF. CDR3 sequence (DNA): TGCGCCAGCAGTGTCCTCCGGACTAGCGGGGTTAGAGATACGCAGTATTTT.

The genes are TRBV27 and TRBJ2-7, with D tentatively TRBD2 (5 bases). Trimming removed 5 bases at V and 2 bases at J, with 7 bases between. The germline V gene encodes CDR1 MNHEY and CDR2 SMNVEV (reference sequence). The CDR3 sequence is 12 residues long. This CDR3 is CASSGRAYEQYF. CDR3 coding DNA: TGTGCCAGCAGTGGGAGAGCCTACGAGCAGTACTTC.

The V call is TRBV9, the J call TRBJ2-1; TRBD2 matches 7 bases. The germline CDR1 and CDR2 sequences are SGDLS and YYNGEE. There are 15 residues in the CDR3. J was trimmed by 9 bases and V by 4 bases; bases with no gene match: 13. CDR3 nucleotide sequence: TGTGCCAGCAGCCCCCGCCCGGCGGGGGACGGTGAGCAGTTCTTC. Translation: CASSPRPAGDGEQFF.

The chain employs TRBV7-9 and TRBJ1-2; D is ambiguous. V lost 5 bases, J lost 2 bases, and 12 bases lay in between. Germline V gene data show CDR1 as SEHNR and CDR2 as FQNEAQ (reference sequence). The CDR3 has 14 residues. The CDR3 DNA is TGTGCCAGCAGCCAAGGACCGATGAACTATGGCTACACCTTC. Amino acids: CASSQGPMNYGYTF.

The chain carries TRBV5-4 and TRBJ1-2, with TRBD1 as a possible D gene (6 bases). The CDR3 runs 15 residues. Trimming removed 0 bases from V and 7 bases from J, with 16 bases in between. Germline CDR1 SGHNT, CDR2 YYREEE (reference sequence). The chain's CDR3 is CASSLGTESSGGYTF. The DNA for the CDR3 is TGTGCCAGCAGCTTGGGGACAGAGTCCTCCGGTGGCTACACCTTC.

The chain has TRBV6-1 and TRBJ2-7; D may match TRBD1 or TRBD2 (5 bases each). Looked up from germline, CDR1 is MNHNS and CDR2 is SASEGT. V was pared by 8 bases and J by 1 base, with 18 bases between. The CDR3 is 15 residues long. DNA of the CDR3: TGTGCCAGCGGCGTTCCGACCGGGACGTCCTACGAGCAGTACTTC. This sequence encodes CASGVPTGTSYEQYF.

This clone showed up just once. The identical CDR3 is also encoded by other nucleotide sequences in the sample. The rearrangement links TRBV2 to TRBJ2-5; no clear D gene. V was cut by 3 bases and J by 5 bases, with 7 bases left in between. The CDR3 totals 12 residues. CDR1 and CDR2 from the germline V gene are SNHLY and FYNNEI. This CDR3 reads CASSERRETQYF. The CDR3 DNA reads TGTGCCAGCAGTGAGCGGCGCGAGACCCAGTACTTC.

The V and J genes are TRBV19 and TRBJ1-3, with a weak D call TRBD1 (5 bases). CDR3 length equals 14 residues. Germline V gene data show CDR1 as LNHDA and CDR2 as SQIVND (reference sequence). V was trimmed by 7 bases and J by 9 bases, leaving 19 bases between them. CDR3 sequence reads: CASKKGRTYGTIYF. For the CDR3, the DNA is TGTGCCAGTAAGAAGGGACGGACCTACGGCACCATATATTTT.

The rearrangement uses TRBV2 and TRBJ2-7; TRBD2 agrees at 8 bases. Germline values: CDR1 SNHLY, CDR2 FYNNEI. V shed 4 bases, J shed 5 bases, and the junction held 7 bases outside the gene matches. The CDR3 loop spans 14 amino acids. The CDR3 region is CASSARLANDEQYF. The CDR3 DNA reads TGTGCCAGCAGTGCAAGACTAGCGAACGACGAGCAGTACTTC. Filled out from reference TRBV2 and TRBJ2-7, the complete variable domain reads EPEVTQTPSHQVTQMGQEVILRCVPISNHLYFYWYRQILGQKVEFLVSFYNNEISEKSEIFDDQFSVERPDGSNFTLKIRSTKLEDSAMYFCASSARLANDEQYFGPGTRLTVT.

This clone was observed once. The J gene is TRBJ2-1, the V gene TRBV10-1, with D unresolved. Germline V gene lookup returns CDR1 WNHNN and CDR2 SYGVQD (reference sequence). V dropped 6 bases and J dropped 6 bases, with 18 bases sitting between them. The CDR3 runs to 15 residues. The CDR3 region is CASSLDALSANEQFF. In DNA form, the CDR3 reads TGCGCCAGCAGCCTGGATGCATTAAGCGCCAATGAGCAGTTCTTC.